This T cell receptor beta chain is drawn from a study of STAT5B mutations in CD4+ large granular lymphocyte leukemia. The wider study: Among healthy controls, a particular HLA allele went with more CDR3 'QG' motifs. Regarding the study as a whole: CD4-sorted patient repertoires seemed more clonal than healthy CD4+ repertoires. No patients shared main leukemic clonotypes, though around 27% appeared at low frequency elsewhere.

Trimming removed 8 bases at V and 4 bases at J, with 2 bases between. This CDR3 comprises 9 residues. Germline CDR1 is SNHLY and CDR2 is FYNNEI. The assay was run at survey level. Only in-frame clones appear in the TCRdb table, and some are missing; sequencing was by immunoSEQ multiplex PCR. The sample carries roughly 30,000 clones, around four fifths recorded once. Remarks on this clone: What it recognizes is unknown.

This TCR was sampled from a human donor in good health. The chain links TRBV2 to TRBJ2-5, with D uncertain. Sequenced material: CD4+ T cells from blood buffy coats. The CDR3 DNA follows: TGTGCCAGCGGAGAGACCCAGTACTTC. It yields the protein CASGETQYF.